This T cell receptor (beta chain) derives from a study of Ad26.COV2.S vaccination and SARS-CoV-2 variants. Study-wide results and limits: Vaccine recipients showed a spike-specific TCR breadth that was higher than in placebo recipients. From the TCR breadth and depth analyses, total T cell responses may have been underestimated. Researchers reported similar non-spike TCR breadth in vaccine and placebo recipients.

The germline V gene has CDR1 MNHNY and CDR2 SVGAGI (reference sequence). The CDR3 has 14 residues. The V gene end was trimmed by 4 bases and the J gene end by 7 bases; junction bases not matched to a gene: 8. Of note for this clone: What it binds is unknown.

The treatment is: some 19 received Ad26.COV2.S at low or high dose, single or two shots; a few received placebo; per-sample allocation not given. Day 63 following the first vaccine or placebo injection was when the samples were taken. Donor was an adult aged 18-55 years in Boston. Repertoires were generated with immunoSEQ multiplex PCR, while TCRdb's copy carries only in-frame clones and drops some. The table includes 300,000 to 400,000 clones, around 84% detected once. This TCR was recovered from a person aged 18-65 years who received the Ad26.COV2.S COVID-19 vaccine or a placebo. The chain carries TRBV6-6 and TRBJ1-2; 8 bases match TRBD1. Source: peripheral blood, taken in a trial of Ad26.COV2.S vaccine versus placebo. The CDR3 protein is CASSSPGQVLGYTF. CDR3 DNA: TGTGCCAGCAGTTCCCCGGGACAGGTGCTTGGCTACACCTTC.